A single sample is the source of the 22 T cell receptor beta chains below, sequenced in a study of blood T cells in healthy people across ages. A second PCR of about 7 to 11 cycles used a sample-barcoded 5' primer and a J-beta primer mix. TCRdb analysed the 5' RACE reads with MiXCR anew, one entry per CDR3 protein. The sample lists 1.5 million to 2 million distinct CDR3 sequences, 39% occurring once. Specimen: blood. Source of these receptors: a human donor in good health.

The chain recombines TRBV7-2 with TRBJ2-3, with a possible D match to TRBD1 (5 bases). The germline V and J ends were trimmed by 5 bases and 7 bases, with 16 bases remaining between them. CDR3 size: 14 residues. Germline assignment: CDR1 SGHTA and CDR2 FQGNSA. The CDR3 is CASSLRGNSYTQYF. DNA for the CDR3: TGTGCCAGCAGCCTAAGGGGTAACTCCTATACGCAGTATTTT.

This clonotype showed up just a few times. The chain joins TRBV9 to TRBJ2-3, with 12 bases lining up with TRBD2. CDR3 length equals 17 residues. Germline V gene sequence: CDR1 SGDLS, CDR2 YYNGEE. V trimming: 4 bases; J trimming: 2 bases; junction bases outside the gene matches: 8. CDR3 protein: CASSPRLAGAHTDTQYF. CDR3 in DNA: TGTGCCAGCAGCCCCCGACTAGCGGGGGCTCACACAGATACGCAGTATTTT.

This clonotype was recorded once. The chain employs TRBV5-6 and TRBJ2-1; 7 bases agree with TRBD1. With V trimmed by 0 bases and J by 2 bases, 8 bases remained unmatched. From germline, CDR1 is SGHDT and CDR2 YYEEEE. This CDR3 has 17 residues. This CDR3 reads CASSLVGFGTAYNEQFF. In DNA, the CDR3 is TGTGCCAGCAGCTTGGTTGGGTTTGGGACAGCCTACAATGAGCAGTTCTTC.

On this clonotype: A much bigger clone sits one base away, suggesting this may be a read error. The genes are TRBV27 and TRBJ2-1, with 8 bases lining up with TRBD1. Germline values: CDR1 MNHEY, CDR2 SMNVEV (reference sequence). V dropped 5 bases and J dropped 12; count of bases not matched to a gene: 18. This CDR3 contains 16 residues. The CDR3, as DNA: TGTGCCAGCAGTGCGATCGGACAGGGAAGAGAACATGGGCAGTTCTTC. This translates into CASSAIGQGREHGQFF.

The genes are TRBV12-3 or TRBV12-4 and TRBJ2-7; D is possibly TRBD2 (5 bases). With 5 bases removed from V and 0 bases from J, the gap between germline ends came to 11 bases. This CDR3 comprises 14 residues. CDR3 amino acids: CASSHTRDSYEQYF. In DNA, the CDR3 is TGTGCCAGCAGTCACACCCGGGACTCCTACGAGCAGTACTTC.

This clonotype has a single count. This chain links TRBV7-9 with TRBJ2-4; 9 bases align to TRBD2. The last part of the DNA fits TRBJ2-7 better; the J call may be wrong. The germline V gene has CDR1 SEHNR and CDR2 FQNEAQ (reference sequence). The length of the CDR3 is 17 residues. The CDR3 loop reads CASSPYRTQRGDYEQYF. The CDR3 nucleotides read TGTGCCAGCAGCCCCTACCGCACTCAGCGGGGGGACTACGAGCAGTACTTC.

This chain uses TRBV5-1 with TRBJ2-1, with 7 nucleotides matching TRBD1. The germline CDR1 and CDR2 sequences are SGHRS and YFSETQ. V was pared by 4 bases and J by 5 bases, with 12 bases of the junction left unmatched. The CDR3 consists of 16 residues. This CDR3 reads CASSPWDSDPDNEQFF. In nucleotides, the CDR3 is TGCGCCAGCAGCCCCTGGGACAGTGACCCTGACAATGAGCAGTTCTTC.

This clonotype was counted between two and nine times. V and J are TRBV20-1 and TRBJ2-1; 15 bases are a match to TRBD2. Looked up from germline, CDR1 is DFQATT and CDR2 is SNEGSKA (reference sequence). The CDR3 has 16 residues. V lost 5 bases, J lost 3 bases, and 5 bases stayed unmatched. The CDR3 loop reads CSAWTSGGAVYNEQFF. For the CDR3, the DNA is TGCAGTGCTTGGACTAGCGGGGGGGCTGTCTACAATGAGCAGTTCTTC.

The chain couples TRBV10-3 to TRBJ1-2, with 8 bases aligning to TRBD1. Germline CDR1 is ENHRY and CDR2 is SYGVKD. The V and J ends lost 4 bases and 4 bases, in that order; junction bases with no gene match: 8. This CDR3 is built from 15 residues. The CDR3 spells CAISAAGQGPYGYTF. DNA of the CDR3: TGTGCCATCAGTGCGGCCGGACAGGGTCCCTATGGCTACACCTTC.

The rearrangement links TRBV10-3 to TRBJ1-1; possible D gene TRBD1, 6 bases. The germline V gene encodes CDR1 ENHRY and CDR2 SYGVKD. CDR3 length: 15 amino acids. Trimming left V 3 bases short and J 0 bases short, with 11 bases between. The CDR3 sequence is CAISDPRGLNTEAFF. DNA of the CDR3: TGTGCCATCAGTGATCCGCGGGGGCTGAACACTGAAGCTTTCTTT.

The chain couples TRBV5-1 to TRBJ2-3; 12 positions match TRBD2. Germline loops: CDR1 SGHRS, CDR2 YFSETQ. This CDR3 has 17 residues. V lost 1 base, J lost 2 bases, and 5 bases stayed unmatched. CDR3 sequence reads: CASSLTSGRSYTDTQYF. The DNA for the CDR3 is TGCGCCAGCAGCTTGACTAGCGGGAGGAGCTACACAGATACGCAGTATTTT.

This chain joins TRBV20-1 and TRBJ1-6, with a tentative D call TRBD1 (6 bases). The ends were cut back, 5 bases at V and 8 bases at J, with 13 bases in the middle. The CDR3 contains 13 residues. The germline CDR1 and CDR2 sequences are DFQATT and SNEGSKA (reference sequence). The CDR3 bases are TGCAGTGCTTATACAGGGATCGATTCACCCCTCCACTTT. Its protein is CSAYTGIDSPLHF.

The rearrangement uses TRBV5-4 and TRBJ2-7; TRBD2 agrees at 12 bases. Looked up from germline, CDR1 is SGHNT and CDR2 is YYREEE (reference sequence). The length of the CDR3 is 14 residues. Germline trimming cut 7 bases from V and 2 bases from J; bases unmatched to any gene: 4. CDR3 sequence: CASRTSGVPYEQYF. The CDR3 DNA sequence: TGTGCCAGCCGGACTAGCGGGGTACCCTACGAGCAGTACTTC.

The rearrangement links TRBV5-5 to TRBJ2-7; D perhaps matches TRBD1 (6 bases). This CDR3 spans 15 amino acids. Looked up from germline, CDR1 is SGHKS and CDR2 is YYEKEE (reference sequence). Trimming cost V 2 bases and J 2 bases, with 14 bases left between them. For the CDR3, the DNA is TGTGCCAGCAGCTTCCCTGGACAGATTGCCTACGAGCAGTACTTC. The encoded protein is CASSFPGQIAYEQYF.

In its sample, this clonotype was seen many times. The chain uses TRBV29-1 and TRBJ2-1, with a weak D call TRBD2 (5 bases). Trimming left V 6 bases short and J 7 bases short, with 10 bases between. Germline loops: CDR1 SQVTM, CDR2 ANQGSEA. This CDR3 comprises 11 residues. The CDR3 coding sequence is TGCAGCGTCCAGGAGGAGAATGAGCAGTTCTTC. The encoded protein is CSVQEENEQFF.

The chain couples TRBV7-8 to TRBJ2-2; a possible D gene is TRBD1 (6 bases). The CDR3 covers 17 residues. The V end lost 1 base, the J end lost 0 bases, and 12 bases lay between the germline ends. Germline loops: CDR1 SGHVS, CDR2 FQNEAQ. DNA for the CDR3: TGTGCCAGCAGCTTAGTGTCAGGGGCCCCGAACACCGGGGAGCTGTTTTTT. Amino acids: CASSLVSGAPNTGELFF. Drawing the rest from reference TRBV7-8 and TRBJ2-2, the complete variable domain is GAGVSQSPRYKVAKRGQDVALRCDPISGHVSLFWYQQALGQGPEFLTYFQNEAQLDKSGLPSDRFFAERPEGSVSTLKIQRTQQEDSAVYLCASSLVSGAPNTGELFFGEGSRLTVL.

This clonotype was detected ten times or more. The V call is TRBV29-1, the J call TRBJ1-2, with 7 bases aligning to TRBD1. The CDR3 is 12 residues long. The germline V gene has CDR1 SQVTM and CDR2 ANQGSEA. Trimming removed 6 bases from V and 2 bases from J; junction bases left unmatched: 3. DNA of the CDR3: TGCAGCGTGTTGGACAGGAACTATGGCTACACCTTC. Translation: CSVLDRNYGYTF.

V is TRBV9 and J is TRBJ2-6; perhaps TRBD2 as D (5 bases). V shed 4 bases and J shed 4 bases, with 18 bases lying between them. Germline V CDR1 and CDR2: SGDLS, YYNGEE. There are 17 residues in the CDR3. CDR3 residues: CASSPRTASGGANVLTF. In DNA, the CDR3 is TGTGCCAGCAGCCCCCGGACTGCATCTGGCGGGGCCAACGTCCTGACTTTC.

Concerning this clonotype: A junction boundary mismatches the germline segment, possibly from a read error. V usage is TRBV27 and J usage is TRBJ2-1; D gene ambiguous. This CDR3 is built from 14 residues. CDR1 is MNHEY and CDR2 is SMNVEV in the germline V gene (reference sequence). The CDR3 DNA sequence: TGTGCCAGCAGTTTCTCGGTGAAGTACAATGGGCAGTTCTTC. As protein: CASSFSVKYNGQFF.

The genes are TRBV7-9 and TRBJ2-4, with unresolved D. Gene TRBJ2-7 matches the end of the DNA better, so the J call may be wrong. CDR3 length: 12 residues. Germline CDR1 reads SEHNR; CDR2 reads FQNEAQ (reference sequence). This CDR3 is CASSLVYDEQYF. The CDR3 DNA is TGTGCCAGCAGCTTAGTCTACGACGAGCAGTACTTC.

This chain links TRBV29-1 with TRBJ1-4, with TRBD1 matching over 8 bases. CDR1 and CDR2 from the germline V gene are SQVTM and ANQGSEA. The CDR3 sequence is 12 residues long. The V and J ends lost 7 bases and 8 bases, in that order; junction bases with no gene match: 6. The DNA of the CDR3 is TGCAGCGCCGACAGGGGAGGCGAAAAACTGTTTTTT. Its protein is CSADRGGEKLFF.

The chain couples TRBV20-1 to TRBJ2-7; no clear D gene. Per germline, CDR1 DFQATT and CDR2 SNEGSKA (reference sequence). The CDR3 is made up of 15 amino acids. Between the trimmed V and J ends, which lost 8 bases and 0 bases, there was a span of 20 bases. CDR3 DNA: TGCAGTCTCTTTGGGCTAGGCGGAAGCTCCTACGAGCAGTACTTC. Encoded protein: CSLFGLGGSSYEQYF.